What follows are 15 T cell receptor beta chains derived from one specimen sequenced in a study of T cell changes during pregnancy in multiple sclerosis. Measured with immunoSEQ multiplex PCR; TCRdb has only the in-frame clones, and not every one. The table has about 87,000 clones, over 85% seen once; the top ten hold around 1.4%. The sequencing here drew on peripheral blood, taken in the third trimester of pregnancy. The receptors were sampled from a female donor in good health, enrolled as a control in a pregnancy study.

V is TRBV2 and J is TRBJ1-5; 7 bases fit TRBD1. Trimming cost V 8 bases and J 4 bases; bases outside gene matches: 2. This CDR3 spans 12 amino acids. The V gene's germline CDR1 is SNHLY and CDR2 FYNNEI. The CDR3 bases are TGTGCCAGCGGGACAGCTAATCAGCCCCAGCATTTT. Protein product: CASGTANQPQHF.

J is TRBJ1-5 and V is TRBV28, with D hard to call. V was clipped by 7 bases and J by 1 base, with 17 bases between them. Germline V lookup: CDR1 MDHEN, CDR2 SYDVKM. The CDR3 runs to 16 residues. This CDR3 is CASTTEGRPSNQPQHF. CDR3 sequence (DNA): TGTGCCAGCACCACCGAGGGCAGGCCAAGCAATCAGCCCCAGCATTTT.

CDR3 region: CASSYHLLASGYNEQFF. CDR3 in DNA: TGTGCCAGCAGCTACCACCTGCTAGCGTCTGGATACAATGAGCAGTTCTTC. The V call is TRBV7-9, the J call TRBJ2-1; D is perhaps TRBD2 (6 bases). CDR1 is SEHNR, CDR2 FQNEAQ, per germline (reference sequence). This CDR3 spans 17 amino acids. V lost 4 bases and J 4 bases, leaving 20 bases between the germline ends.

This clone was detected only once. This chain links TRBV27 with TRBJ2-7; 13 bases are shared with TRBD2. Looked up from germline, CDR1 is MNHEY and CDR2 is SMNVEV (reference sequence). The CDR3 consists of 13 residues. V dropped 5 bases and J dropped 7; count of bases not matched to a gene: 2. CDR3 in amino acids: CASSGTSGTEQYF. The CDR3 DNA is TGTGCCAGCAGTGGGACTAGCGGGACTGAGCAGTACTTC.

This clone was observed once. The V and J genes are TRBV13 and TRBJ2-1; D is unclear. In germline, CDR1 is PRHDT, CDR2 FYEKMQ (reference sequence). The V end lost 4 bases, the J end lost 7 bases, and 8 bases lay between the germline ends. The CDR3 loop spans 12 amino acids. The CDR3 here is CASSSPGNEQFF. CDR3 nucleotides: TGTGCCAGCAGCTCCCCGGGTAATGAGCAGTTCTTC.

V is TRBV5-1 and J is TRBJ2-2; 12 nucleotides agree with TRBD1. Germline CDR1 is SGHRS and CDR2 is YFSETQ. CDR3 length: 17 amino acids. J was trimmed by 4 bases and V by 4 bases; bases with no gene match: 8. The CDR3, as DNA: TGCGCCAGCAGCCAACTCGGGACAGGGGGCATCACCGGGGAGCTGTTTTTT. Translation gives CASSQLGTGGITGELFF.

J is TRBJ1-5 and V is TRBV11-2, with a possible D match to TRBD1 (5 bases). The ends were cut back, 5 bases at V and 4 bases at J, with 9 bases in the middle. The germline CDR1 and CDR2 sequences are SGHAT and FQNNGV. The CDR3 has 13 residues. The CDR3 nucleotides are TGTGCCAGCAGCCTCGGGACTAATCAGCCCCAGCATTTT. Protein sequence: CASSLGTNQPQHF. Filled out from reference TRBV11-2 and TRBJ1-5, the complete variable domain reads EAGVAQSPRYKIIEKRQSVAFWCNPISGHATLYWYQQILGQGPKLLIQFQNNGVVDDSQLPKDRFSAERLKGVDSTLKIQPAKLEDSAVYLCASSLGTNQPQHFGDGTRLSIL.

The chain combines TRBV5-1 with TRBJ1-1; maybe TRBD1 (6 bases). The V gene's germline CDR1 is SGHRS and CDR2 YFSETQ. CDR3 length equals 14 residues. V lost 1 base and J 6 bases, leaving 13 bases between the germline ends. CDR3 bases: TGCGCCAGCAGCTTGACAGGGCAAGGCGCTGAAGCTTTCTTT. Translating it yields CASSLTGQGAEAFF.

The rearrangement uses TRBV27 and TRBJ2-7; 8 bases are shared with TRBD2. Trimming took 6 bases from V and 2 from J; bases not matched to a gene: 3. Germline V lookup: CDR1 MNHEY, CDR2 SMNVEV (reference sequence). CDR3 length: 13 amino acids. DNA of the CDR3: TGTGCCAGCAGATTAGCGGGAACCTACGAGCAGTACTTC. This gives the protein CASRLAGTYEQYF.

The chain recombines TRBV29-1 with TRBJ1-1; tentatively, D is TRBD1 (6 bases). The germline gives CDR1 SQVTM, CDR2 ANQGSEA. This CDR3 is 11 amino acids long. Trimming shortened V by 3 bases and J by 7 bases, and 9 bases separated the two germline ends. As DNA, the CDR3 is TGCAGCGTTGACCACAGGGTTGAAGCTTTCTTT. It yields the protein CSVDHRVEAFF. The full variable domain, its missing parts supplied by reference TRBV29-1 and TRBJ1-1, is SAVISQKPSRDICQRGTSLTIQCQVDSQVTMMFWYRQQPGQSLTLIATANQGSEATYESGFVIDKFPISRPNLTFSTLTVSNMSPEDSSIYLCSVDHRVEAFFGQGTRLTVV.

The rearrangement uses TRBV4-1 and TRBJ2-1, with 9 bases fitting TRBD2. In germline, CDR1 is MGHRA, CDR2 YSYEKL. The trim removed 3 bases at V and 7 bases at J, leaving 7 bases unmatched. This CDR3 contains 15 residues. The CDR3 loop reads CASSQYGLALNEQFF. The CDR3, as DNA: TGCGCCAGCAGCCAGTACGGACTAGCGTTAAATGAGCAGTTCTTC.

This chain connects TRBV7-2 to TRBJ2-7; D is perhaps TRBD2 (5 bases). The CDR3 runs 13 residues. In germline, CDR1 is SGHTA, CDR2 FQGNSA. Trimming cost V 5 bases and J 6 bases, with 14 bases left between them. DNA for the CDR3: TGTGCCAGCAGCCACTCGACCGGAGGCGAGCAGTACTTC. Its protein product is CASSHSTGGEQYF.

The chain has TRBV6-6 and TRBJ1-2; 11 nucleotides agree with TRBD1. Looked up from germline, CDR1 is MNHNY and CDR2 is SVGAGI (reference sequence). The trim removed 6 bases at V and 8 bases at J, leaving 5 bases unmatched. The CDR3 has 13 residues. The CDR3 reads CASSLGQGGGYTF. The CDR3 DNA is TGTGCCAGCAGCCTGGGACAGGGGGGAGGCTACACCTTC.

This chain joins TRBV28 and TRBJ2-1; 12 bases agree with TRBD2. Germline CDR1 reads MDHEN; CDR2 reads SYDVKM. CDR3 length: 15 amino acids. J gave up 9 bases and V 3 bases, and 6 bases lay outside the gene matches. CDR3 sequence: CASSLETSGRSEQFF. The CDR3 nucleotides read TGTGCCAGCAGTTTGGAGACTAGCGGGAGATCTGAGCAGTTCTTC.

This chain uses TRBV14 with TRBJ2-7; 8 nucleotides align to TRBD2. CDR1 is SGHDN, CDR2 FVKESK, per germline. V lost 2 bases, J lost 2 bases, and 5 bases stayed unmatched. This CDR3 is 15 amino acids long. CDR3 region: CASSQSGGGTYEQYF. The CDR3 DNA follows: TGTGCCAGCAGCCAATCGGGGGGGGGAACCTACGAGCAGTACTTC.